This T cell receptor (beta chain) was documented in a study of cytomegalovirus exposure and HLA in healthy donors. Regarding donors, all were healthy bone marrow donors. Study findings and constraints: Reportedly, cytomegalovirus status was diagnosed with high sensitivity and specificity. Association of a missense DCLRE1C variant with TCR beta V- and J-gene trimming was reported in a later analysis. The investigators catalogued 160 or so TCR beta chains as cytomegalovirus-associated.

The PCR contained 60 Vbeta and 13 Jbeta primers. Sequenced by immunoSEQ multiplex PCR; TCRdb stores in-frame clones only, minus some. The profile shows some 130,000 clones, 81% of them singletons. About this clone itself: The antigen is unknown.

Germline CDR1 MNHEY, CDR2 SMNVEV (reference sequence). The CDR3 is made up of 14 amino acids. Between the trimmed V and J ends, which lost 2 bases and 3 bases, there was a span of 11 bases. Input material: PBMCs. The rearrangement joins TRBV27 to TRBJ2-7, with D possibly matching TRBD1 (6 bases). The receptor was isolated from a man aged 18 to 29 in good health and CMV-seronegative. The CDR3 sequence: CASSLSRGNYEQYF. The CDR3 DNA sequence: TGTGCCAGCAGTTTAAGTAGGGGGAACTACGAGCAGTACTTC.